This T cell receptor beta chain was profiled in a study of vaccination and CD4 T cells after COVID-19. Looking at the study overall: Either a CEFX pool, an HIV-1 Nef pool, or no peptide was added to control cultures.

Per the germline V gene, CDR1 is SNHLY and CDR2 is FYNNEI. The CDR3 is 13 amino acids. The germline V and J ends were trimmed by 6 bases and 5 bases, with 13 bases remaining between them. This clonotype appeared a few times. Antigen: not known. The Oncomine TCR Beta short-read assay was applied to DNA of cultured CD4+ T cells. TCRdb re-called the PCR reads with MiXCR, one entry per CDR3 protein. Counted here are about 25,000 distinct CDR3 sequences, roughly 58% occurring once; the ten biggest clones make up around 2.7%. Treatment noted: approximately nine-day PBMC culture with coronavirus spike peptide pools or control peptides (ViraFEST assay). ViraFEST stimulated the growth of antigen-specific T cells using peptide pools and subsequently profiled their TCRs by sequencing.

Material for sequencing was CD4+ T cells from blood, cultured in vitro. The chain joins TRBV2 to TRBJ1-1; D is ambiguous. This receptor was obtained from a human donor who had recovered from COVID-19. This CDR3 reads CASRAAEGTEAFF. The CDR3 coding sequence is TGTGCCAGCAGGGCCGCCGAGGGAACTGAAGCTTTCTTT.